This T cell receptor (beta chain) was identified during a study of a mutant IDH1 vaccine in newly diagnosed glioma. Study-wide context: Patients were started on vaccination 4-6 weeks after radiotherapy alone, or with temozolomide cycles. The treated group averaged approximately 42 years old and was roughly 60% male, about 38% female.

The method was immunoSEQ multiplex PCR; TCRdb's version includes in-frame clones alone and lacks a portion of them. The table has some 130,000 clones, around three quarters seen once. This clone was counted between two and nine times. The antigen remains unidentified. Time point indicated: week 11, during vaccination. Topical imiquimod was applied with each vaccine dose, which held 300 ug of mutant IDH1 20-mer peptide. New IDH1-mutant, ATRX-lost WHO grade 3 or 4 astrocytomas occurred in donors. The CDR3 length is 15 residues. Deletions cut 3 bases from V and 4 bases from J, with 13 bases between. Germline V gene lookup returns CDR1 SGHTA and CDR2 FQGNSA.

This TCR came from a man aged 35 to 55 with glioma. This specimen consisted of PBMCs, obtained from a glioma patient whose treatment included an IDH1 peptide vaccine. The rearrangement joins TRBV7-2 to TRBJ1-5, with D perhaps TRBD1 (6 bases). The CDR3 loop is CASSFTGLPNQPQHF. As DNA, the CDR3 is TGTGCCAGCAGCTTTACAGGGCTCCCTAATCAGCCCCAGCATTTT.